Listed below are T cell receptor gamma chains from one sample, sequenced in a study of gamma-delta chains in newborns, infants, children. TCRdb re-called the reads using CATT. The profile covers under 700 gamma-chain clones, with 1.5% appearing a single time and about 19% taken by the ten largest. Sequencing was carried out using blood. These TCRs come from a child who was a newborn, infant or young child, either healthy, febrile or measles-vaccinated (not recorded which). The conserved cysteine and the conserved F or W are not part of the CDR3 here.

V: TRGV9
length: 13
J: TRGJP
CDR3: ALWEGELGKKIKV

V: TRGV3
length: 10
J: TRGJ1/TRGJ2
CDR3: ATWDRRPKKL

V: TRGV5
length: 12
J: TRGJ1/TRGJ2
CDR3: ATWDRRSYYKKL

V: TRGV4
length: 11
J: TRGJ1/TRGJ2
CDR3: ATWDGRCYKKL

V: TRGV4
length: 10
J: TRGJ1/TRGJ2
CDR3: ATWLNYYKKL

V: TRGV9
length: 12
J: TRGJ1/TRGJ2
CDR3: ALWEQSRYYKKL

V: TRGV4
length: 13
J: TRGJ1/TRGJ2
CDR3: ATWDGEGGVGKKL

V: TRGV9
length: 11
J: TRGJP1
CDR3: ALWEVNGWFKI

V: TRGV3
length: 10
J: TRGJ1/TRGJ2
CDR3: ATWDTYYKKL

V: TRGV5
length: 15
J: TRGJ1/TRGJ2
CDR3: ATWERHSRTTYYKKL

V: TRGV4
length: 13
J: TRGJP2
CDR3: ATWDGDSSDWIKT

V: TRGV9
length: 11
J: TRGJ1/TRGJ2
CDR3: ALWEPPYYKKL

V: TRGV5
length: 9
J: TRGJ1/TRGJ2
CDR3: ATWNYYKKL

V: TRGV4
length: 11
J: TRGJ1/TRGJ2
CDR3: ATWARNYYKKL

V: TRGV5
length: 12
J: TRGJ1/TRGJ2
CDR3: ATWDRRDYYKKL

V: TRGV3
length: 10
J: TRGJ1/TRGJ2
CDR3: ATWDSYYKKL

V: TRGV3
length: 9
J: TRGJ1/TRGJ2
CDR3: ATWDTHKKL

V: TRGV9
length: 13
J: TRGJP
CDR3: ALWEQELGKKIKV

V: TRGV3
length: 12
J: TRGJ1/TRGJ2
CDR3: ATWDSRNYYKKL